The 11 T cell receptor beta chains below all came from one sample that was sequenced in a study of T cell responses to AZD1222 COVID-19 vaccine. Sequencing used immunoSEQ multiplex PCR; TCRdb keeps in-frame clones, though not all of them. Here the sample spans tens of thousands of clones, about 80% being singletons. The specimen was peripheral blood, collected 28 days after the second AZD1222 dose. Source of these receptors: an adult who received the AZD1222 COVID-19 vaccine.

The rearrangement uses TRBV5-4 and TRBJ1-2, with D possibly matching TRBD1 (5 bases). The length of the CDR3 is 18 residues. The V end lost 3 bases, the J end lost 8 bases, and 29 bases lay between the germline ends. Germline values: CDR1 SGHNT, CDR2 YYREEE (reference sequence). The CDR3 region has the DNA TGTGCCAGCAGCTCTCGTTTAGGGGACCGGAGGACCCTCGAGGGCTACACCTTC. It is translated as CASSSRLGDRRTLEGYTF.

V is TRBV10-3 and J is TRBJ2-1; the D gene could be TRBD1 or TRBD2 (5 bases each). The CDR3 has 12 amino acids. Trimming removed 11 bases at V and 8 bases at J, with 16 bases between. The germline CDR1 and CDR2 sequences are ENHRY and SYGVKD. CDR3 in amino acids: CAVGPEAHEQFF. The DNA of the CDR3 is TGTGCCGTGGGACCCGAAGCCCATGAGCAGTTCTTC.

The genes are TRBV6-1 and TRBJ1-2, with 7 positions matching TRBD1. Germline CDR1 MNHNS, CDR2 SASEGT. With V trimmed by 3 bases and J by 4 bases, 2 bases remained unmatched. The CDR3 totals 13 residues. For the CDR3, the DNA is TGTGCCAGCAGTGAGACAGGGTCCTATGGCTACACCTTC. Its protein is CASSETGSYGYTF.

The CDR3, as DNA: TGTGCCATCAGTGGGGCTAGCGGGGGCCCTGGCGATGAGCAGTTCTTC. As protein: CAISGASGGPGDEQFF. The V call is TRBV10-3, the J call TRBJ2-1, with TRBD2 identical over 10 bases. Trimming removed 4 bases from V and 8 bases from J; junction bases left unmatched: 11. CDR3 length: 16 amino acids. CDR1 and CDR2 from the germline V gene are ENHRY and SYGVKD.

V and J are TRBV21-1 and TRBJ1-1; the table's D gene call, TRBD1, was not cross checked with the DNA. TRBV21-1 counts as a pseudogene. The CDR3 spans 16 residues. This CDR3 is CASSTGQGANIAEAFF. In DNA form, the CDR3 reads TGTGCCAGCAGCACGGGACAGGGCGCAAACATCGCTGAAGCTTTCTTT.

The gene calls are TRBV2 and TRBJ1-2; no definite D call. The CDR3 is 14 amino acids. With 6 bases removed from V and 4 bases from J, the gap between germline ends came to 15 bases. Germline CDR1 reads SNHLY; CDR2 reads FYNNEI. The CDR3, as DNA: TGTGCCAGCAGACCCGGGGAGCGGGGCTATGGCTACACCTTC. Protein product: CASRPGERGYGYTF.

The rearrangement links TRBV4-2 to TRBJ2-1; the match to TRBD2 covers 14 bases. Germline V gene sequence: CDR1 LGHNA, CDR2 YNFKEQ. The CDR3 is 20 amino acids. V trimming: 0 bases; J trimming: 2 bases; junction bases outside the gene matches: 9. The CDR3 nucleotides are TGTGCCAGCAGCCAAGACCCGTCGACTAGCGGGGGGGCCCCCTACAATGAGCAGTTCTTC. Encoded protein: CASSQDPSTSGGAPYNEQFF.

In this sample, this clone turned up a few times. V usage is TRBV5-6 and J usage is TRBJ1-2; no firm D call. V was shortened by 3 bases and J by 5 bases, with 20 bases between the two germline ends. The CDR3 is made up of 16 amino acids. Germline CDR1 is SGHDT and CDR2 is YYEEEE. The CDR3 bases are TGTGCCAGCAGCTCGACCGCCCCGGACGGAATATATGGCTACACCTTC. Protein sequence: CASSSTAPDGIYGYTF.

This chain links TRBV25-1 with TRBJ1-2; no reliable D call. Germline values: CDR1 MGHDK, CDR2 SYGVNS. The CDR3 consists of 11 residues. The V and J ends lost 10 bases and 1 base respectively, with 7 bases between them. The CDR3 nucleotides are TGTGCCATCAAGGGTAACTATGGCTACACCTTC. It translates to CAIKGNYGYTF.

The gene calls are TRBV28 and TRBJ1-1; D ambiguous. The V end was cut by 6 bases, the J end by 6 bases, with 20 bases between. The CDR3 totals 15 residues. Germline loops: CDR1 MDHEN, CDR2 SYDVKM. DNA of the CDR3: TGTGCCAGCAGCCCCACCCCGATTGGTGTCCCTGAAGCTTTCTTT. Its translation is CASSPTPIGVPEAFF.

The DNA of the CDR3 is TGCAGTGCTAGACGGAGCTACGAGCAGTACTTC. Translation: CSARRSYEQYF. This chain connects TRBV20-1 to TRBJ2-7; no clear D. Trimming cost V 2 bases and J 3 bases, with 5 bases left between them. The germline V gene encodes CDR1 DFQATT and CDR2 SNEGSKA (reference sequence). The CDR3 runs 11 residues.